One sample yielded the 8 T cell receptor beta chains listed below, sequenced in a study of early T cells in non-severe SARS-CoV-2 infection. Via MiXCR, TCRdb re-called the 5' RACE reads, giving one row per CDR3 protein. The top ten hold approximately 4.2% of the sample, which has under 70,000 distinct CDR3 sequences, approximately 10% seen once. The sample taken for sequencing was whole blood. These receptors originate from an adult who was a healthcare worker with PCR-confirmed SARS-CoV-2 infection or an uninfected control (not recorded which).

This clonotype was recorded at least ten times. V gene TRBV11-2 combines with J gene TRBJ2-7, with TRBD2 matching over 9 bases. Germline loops: CDR1 SGHAT, CDR2 FQNNGV. This CDR3 contains 14 residues. Unmatched junction bases numbered 3, after V lost 4 bases and J lost 2 bases. The CDR3 DNA sequence: TGTGCCAGCAGCTCTTCTAGCGGGGCCTACGAGCAGTACTTC. Protein product: CASSSSSGAYEQYF.

This clonotype has a handful of counts. The chain recombines TRBV6-5 with TRBJ1-3; D unclear. V shed 1 base and J shed 7 bases, with 20 bases lying between them. Germline V gene lookup returns CDR1 MNHEY and CDR2 SVGAGI. This CDR3 spans 17 amino acids. CDR3 region: CASSYYSPGQLGNTIYF. The CDR3 bases are TGTGCCAGCAGTTACTACTCACCCGGCCAACTGGGGAACACCATATATTTT.

This clonotype showed up many times. The genes are TRBV20-1 and TRBJ1-5; 9 bases line up with TRBD1. The junction had 6 bases not matched to a gene; V was cut back by 5 bases and J by 4 bases. This CDR3 contains 14 residues. Germline V gene lookup returns CDR1 DFQATT and CDR2 SNEGSKA (reference sequence). The CDR3 DNA follows: TGCAGTGCTCGGCCGGGACAGGGAAATCAGCCCCAGCATTTT. Its protein product is CSARPGQGNQPQHF.

This clonotype was seen repeatedly, ten times or more. The chain is built from TRBV11-2 and TRBJ2-2, with 8 bases identical to TRBD2. The germline V gene encodes CDR1 SGHAT and CDR2 FQNNGV. The CDR3 contains 15 residues. V was pared by 5 bases and J by 6 bases, with 8 bases of the junction left unmatched. As DNA, the CDR3 is TGTGCCAGCAGCCTTAGCGGGGAGATGCCCGGGGAGCTGTTTTTT. Its translation is CASSLSGEMPGELFF.

The count of this clonotype is one. The rearrangement uses TRBV5-4 and TRBJ2-5; the D gene is possibly TRBD2 (5 bases). The V and J ends lost 1 base and 2 bases respectively, with 6 bases between them. Per the germline V gene, CDR1 is SGHNT and CDR2 is YYREEE (reference sequence). The CDR3 runs 13 residues. The CDR3 loop is CASSLSGQETQYF. CDR3 nucleotides: TGTGCCAGCAGCTTGAGCGGTCAAGAGACCCAGTACTTC.

This clonotype was seen a few times. The V call is TRBV29-1, the J call TRBJ2-1; D perhaps matches TRBD1 (5 bases). Germline loops: CDR1 SQVTM, CDR2 ANQGSEA. CDR3 length: 12 residues. Trimming stripped 5 bases from V and 2 bases from J, with 7 bases between. The CDR3 nucleotides are TGCAGCGTTTCGGACACCTACAATGAGCAGTTCTTC. The encoded protein is CSVSDTYNEQFF.

This rearrangement joins TRBV20-1 to TRBJ2-1; perhaps TRBD2 as D (5 bases). Trimming shortened V by 3 bases and J by 3 bases, and 6 bases separated the two germline ends. CDR1 is DFQATT and CDR2 is SNEGSKA in the germline V gene (reference sequence). The CDR3 contains 12 residues. The CDR3 DNA sequence: TGCAGTGCTAGCGGGGACTACAATGAGCAGTTCTTC. This encodes CSASGDYNEQFF.

The J gene is TRBJ2-1, the V gene TRBV3-1; a possible D gene is TRBD2 (6 bases). This CDR3 region has 12 residues. Per germline, CDR1 LGHDT and CDR2 YNNKEL (reference sequence). Trimming took off 1 base at V and 15 bases at J, with 13 bases between the two ends. Written as DNA, the CDR3 is TGTGCCAGCAGCCAAGCGGAGGGAGTAGGGTTCTTC. Protein: CASSQAEGVGFF.